A single sample is the source of the 30 T cell receptor beta chains below, sequenced in a study of blood T cell repertoires in COVID-19. The protocol was immunoSEQ multiplex PCR, while the TCRdb copy is restricted to in-frame clones and leaves out a portion. Of about 100,000 clones in the sample, around four fifths were seen once. The sequenced material came from peripheral blood. The receptor source for this set is a man in his sixties or seventies with active or convalescent COVID-19.

The V and J genes are TRBV7-6 and TRBJ2-3; no definite D call. This CDR3 has 13 amino acids. V was clipped by 0 bases and J by 2 bases, with 3 bases between them. Germline V CDR1 and CDR2: SGHVS, FNYEAQ. CDR3 DNA sequence: TGTGCCAGCAGCTTAGCGGCCACAGATACGCAGTATTTT. It encodes CASSLAATDTQYF.

The gene calls are TRBV30 and TRBJ1-2, with D tentatively TRBD1 (5 bases). Germline V CDR1 and CDR2: GTSNPN, SVGIG (reference sequence). V lost 2 bases and J lost 0, with 10 bases in between. The CDR3 totals 14 residues. This chain's CDR3 is CAWSSLGPNYGYTF. CDR3 DNA sequence: TGTGCCTGGAGTTCCTTGGGGCCTAACTATGGCTACACCTTC.

J is TRBJ2-7 and V is TRBV18, with TRBD1 matching 11 bases. Trimming removed 6 bases from V and 1 base from J; junction bases left unmatched: 5. Germline CDR1 and CDR2: KGHSH and LQKENI. The CDR3 has 15 residues. CDR3 in DNA: TGTGCCAGCTCGATGGGACAGGGGGTTTCCTACGAGCAGTACTTC. Amino acid sequence: CASSMGQGVSYEQYF.

The chain employs TRBV6-6 and TRBJ1-1; D is undetermined. Germline V gives CDR1 MNHNY, CDR2 SVGAGI (reference sequence). The CDR3 spans 14 residues. V shed 2 bases and J shed 1 base, with 8 bases lying between them. The CDR3 region is CASSYGQQNTEAFF. The CDR3, as DNA: TGTGCCAGCAGTTACGGGCAGCAGAACACTGAAGCTTTCTTT.

This clone came up once. CDR3 sequence reads: CAWTRRHRETQYF. The CDR3 nucleotides are TGTGCCTGGACGCGCCGCCATAGAGAGACCCAGTACTTC. J is TRBJ2-5 and V is TRBV30; no firm D call. Germline CDR1 is GTSNPN and CDR2 is SVGIG (reference sequence). CDR3 size: 13 residues. Trimming cost V 4 bases and J 4 bases, with 13 bases left between them.

The V call is TRBV7-8, the J call TRBJ2-7; D perhaps matches TRBD1 (6 bases). Per germline, CDR1 SGHVS and CDR2 FQNEAQ. The V end was cut by 1 base, the J end by 3 bases, with 16 bases between. This CDR3 comprises 16 residues. CDR3 protein: CASSLGGRQTDYEQYF. The DNA of the CDR3 is TGTGCCAGCAGCTTAGGGGGGCGACAGACAGACTACGAGCAGTACTTC.

This chain joins TRBV3-1 (or the pseudogene TRBV3-2) and TRBJ2-3; 7 bases are a match to TRBD2. The junction had 6 bases not matched to a gene; V was cut back by 6 bases and J by 0 bases. CDR1 and CDR2 (germline): LGHDT, YNNKEL (reference sequence). The CDR3 sequence is 15 residues long. The CDR3 protein is CASRRIGGSTDTQYF. The CDR3 DNA sequence: TGTGCCAGCAGGAGAATCGGGGGGAGCACAGATACGCAGTATTTT.

The CDR3 bases are TGTGCCAGCAGCCAGACAGCCTCTCGCACAGATACGCAGTATTTT. Its translation is CASSQTASRTDTQYF. This chain connects TRBV7-9 to TRBJ2-3; tentatively, D is TRBD1 (5 bases). The V and J ends lost 5 bases and 1 base respectively, with 13 bases between them. CDR3 size: 15 residues. Per germline, CDR1 SEHNR and CDR2 FQNEAQ (reference sequence).

This clone was observed at least ten times. The V gene is TRBV14, the J gene TRBJ2-1, with 9 bases aligning to TRBD1. The germline V gene has CDR1 SGHDN and CDR2 FVKESK. The ends lost 0 bases at V and 5 bases at J; junction bases unmatched: 5. The CDR3 covers 16 residues. The CDR3 is CASSQDPGQGDNEQFF. The CDR3 DNA sequence: TGTGCCAGCAGCCAAGATCCGGGACAGGGAGACAATGAGCAGTTCTTC.

The V call is TRBV20-1, the J call TRBJ2-5; D gene unclear. Germline CDR1 reads DFQATT; CDR2 reads SNEGSKA (reference sequence). Trimming took off 0 bases at V and 5 bases at J, with 4 bases between the two ends. This CDR3 comprises 11 residues. Here the CDR3 DNA reads TGCAGTGCTAGAGATCGTGAGACCCAGTACTTC. This encodes CSARDRETQYF.

V gene TRBV7-2 combines with J gene TRBJ1-1, with D perhaps matching TRBD1 (6 bases). V shed 5 bases and J shed 3 bases, with 13 bases lying between them. The CDR3 length is 14 residues. Germline V lookup: CDR1 SGHTA, CDR2 FQGNSA. This CDR3 reads CASSLVRGDTEAFF. The CDR3 nucleotides read TGTGCCAGCAGCCTCGTCAGGGGAGACACTGAAGCTTTCTTT.

The rearrangement uses TRBV30 and TRBJ2-3; TRBD1 aligns across 10 bases. J lost 6 bases, V lost 0 bases, and 6 bases had no gene match. Germline CDR1 and CDR2: GTSNPN and SVGIG (reference sequence). The CDR3 spans 15 residues. The CDR3 DNA sequence: TGTGCCTGGAGTGTACTCGACAGGGGGCATGATACGCAGTATTTT. This encodes CAWSVLDRGHDTQYF.

The chain links TRBV27 to TRBJ2-3, with TRBD2 as a possible D gene (6 bases). With 5 bases removed from V and 6 bases from J, the gap between germline ends came to 21 bases. The CDR3 sequence is 16 residues long. Per germline, CDR1 MNHEY and CDR2 SMNVEV (reference sequence). In nucleotides, the CDR3 is TGTGCCAGCAGTCGCGGACTAATGAGTGTTTCGGATACGCAGTATTTT. Its translation is CASSRGLMSVSDTQYF.

This sequence joins TRBV29-1 and TRBJ2-3; D is unclear. This CDR3 is built from 15 residues. Germline values: CDR1 SQVTM, CDR2 ANQGSEA. Trimming took off 4 bases at V and 0 bases at J, with 14 bases between the two ends. CDR3 in amino acids: CSVVPGTASTDTQYF. CDR3 sequence (DNA): TGCAGCGTTGTGCCAGGAACTGCTAGCACAGATACGCAGTATTTT.

For the CDR3, the DNA is TGTGCCAGCAGTCCGCAAACTACAAAACCGAACACCGGGGAGCTGTTTTTT. Protein sequence: CASSPQTTKPNTGELFF. The V call is TRBV27, the J call TRBJ2-2; D gene uncertain. Trimming removed 5 bases from V and 0 bases from J, with 16 bases in between. Germline V CDR1 and CDR2: MNHEY, SMNVEV (reference sequence). The CDR3 contains 17 residues.

This clone was recorded a few times. The V gene is TRBV7-9, the J gene TRBJ1-2, with 8 bases lining up with TRBD1. This CDR3 is built from 15 residues. With 2 bases clipped from V and 3 bases from J, the junction kept 5 bases outside the gene matches. Germline assignment: CDR1 SEHNR and CDR2 FQNEAQ (reference sequence). The CDR3 loop reads CASSLMGQEDYGYTF. DNA of the CDR3: TGTGCCAGCAGCTTAATGGGACAGGAGGACTATGGCTACACCTTC.

This chain links TRBV19 with TRBJ2-3; 7 nucleotides match TRBD1. CDR1 and CDR2 from the germline V gene are LNHDA and SQIVND (reference sequence). The CDR3 contains 15 residues. The J segment lost 1 base and the V segment lost 5 bases, leaving 6 bases of the junction unmatched. The CDR3 coding sequence is TGTGCCAGTAGTTCCGGGACAGCCGGCACAGATACGCAGTATTTT. As protein: CASSSGTAGTDTQYF.

This clone was seen only once. The chain joins TRBV24-1 to TRBJ2-2, with a weak D call TRBD2 (7 bases). CDR1 is KGHDR and CDR2 is SFDVKD in the germline V gene. The CDR3 is made up of 13 amino acids. Trimming cost V 9 bases and J 2 bases, with 9 bases left between them. The CDR3 protein is CATGGANTGELFF. CDR3 nucleotide sequence: TGTGCCACCGGGGGGGCTAACACCGGGGAGCTGTTTTTT.

The gene calls are TRBV11-2 and TRBJ1-1; 9 bases fit TRBD1. V lost 4 bases and J lost 5; bases outside the gene matches: 8. The CDR3 is made up of 15 amino acids. Germline loops: CDR1 SGHAT, CDR2 FQNNGV. CDR3 residues: CASSSGTGHLTEAFF. DNA for the CDR3: TGTGCCAGCAGCTCCGGGACAGGGCATTTGACTGAAGCTTTCTTT.

This clone was seen a handful of times. This chain connects TRBV7-9 to TRBJ2-3; 11 nucleotides align to TRBD2. Germline loops: CDR1 SEHNR, CDR2 FQNEAQ (reference sequence). With V trimmed by 5 bases and J by 5 bases, 3 bases remained unmatched. The CDR3 length is 14 residues. The chain's CDR3 is CASSTGLAGDTQYF. As DNA, the CDR3 is TGTGCCAGCAGCACCGGACTAGCGGGAGATACGCAGTATTTT. The full variable domain, in which reference TRBV7-9 and TRBJ2-3 provide the parts outside the CDR3, is DTGVSQNPRHKITKRGQNVTFRCDPISEHNRLYWYRQTLGQGPEFLTYFQNEAQLEKSRLLSDRFSAERPKGSFSTLEIQRTEQGDSAMYLCASSTGLAGDTQYFGPGTRLTVL.

This rearrangement joins TRBV11-2 to TRBJ2-3; a weak D match, TRBD1 (6 bases). Germline CDR1 and CDR2: SGHAT and FQNNGV. V was pared by 5 bases and J by 10 bases, with 10 bases between. The CDR3 runs to 11 residues. DNA of the CDR3: TGTGCCAGCAGCCCAGAGGGGGCGCAGTATTTT. Protein sequence: CASSPEGAQYF.

The J gene is TRBJ2-7, the V gene TRBV6-5, with 10 bases identical to TRBD1. V was clipped by 6 bases and J by 2 bases; unmatched bases: 7. Germline lookup yields CDR1 MNHEY and CDR2 SVGAGI. CDR3 length: 15 residues. The CDR3, as DNA: TGTGCCAGCAGCGTTGGGACAGGGGTAACCTACGAGCAGTACTTC. Protein product: CASSVGTGVTYEQYF.

The genes are TRBV19 and TRBJ2-2; TRBD2 might be the D (7 bases). The CDR3 loop spans 14 amino acids. Germline-derived CDR1 and CDR2 are LNHDA and SQIVND (reference sequence). V was shortened by 7 bases and J by 5 bases, with 14 bases between the two germline ends. In DNA, the CDR3 is TGTGCCAGTACAGAGGGGGGGCCGACCGGGGAGCTGTTTTTT. Its protein is CASTEGGPTGELFF.

V usage is TRBV5-1 and J usage is TRBJ1-1; D is possibly TRBD1 (6 bases). Germline assignment: CDR1 SGHRS and CDR2 YFSETQ. V lost 2 bases to trimming and J lost 3 bases, with 14 bases between them. The CDR3 is 15 amino acids. In DNA, the CDR3 is TGCGCCAGCAGCTTCCGGGGGGCCCTTGACACTGAAGCTTTCTTT. Its protein is CASSFRGALDTEAFF.

The rearrangement uses TRBV15 and TRBJ1-2; 9 nucleotides align to TRBD1. The germline gives CDR1 LNHNV, CDR2 YYDKDF (reference sequence). The trim removed 5 bases at V and 6 bases at J, leaving 4 bases unmatched. CDR3 size: 13 residues. The CDR3 sequence: CATSPRTGDGYTF. CDR3 sequence (DNA): TGTGCCACCAGCCCGCGGACAGGGGATGGCTACACCTTC. Full variable domain (rest looked up from reference TRBV15 and TRBJ1-2): DAMVIQNPRYQVTQFGKPVTLSCSQTLNHNVMYWYQQKSSQAPKLLFHYYDKDFNNEADTPDNFQSRRPNTSFCFLDIRSPGLGDTAMYLCATSPRTGDGYTFGSGTRLTVV.

V usage is TRBV5-1 and J usage is TRBJ2-3; no reliable D call. V gave up 0 bases and J gave up 0 bases, with 8 bases separating them. The CDR3 covers 15 residues. Germline V gene data show CDR1 as SGHRS and CDR2 as YFSETQ. The CDR3 spells CASSLGQTSTDTQYF. The CDR3 DNA is TGCGCCAGCAGCTTGGGTCAGACTAGCACAGATACGCAGTATTTT.

The rearrangement joins TRBV7-9 to TRBJ1-4; D may be TRBD1 (6 bases). CDR3 size: 15 residues. The V and J ends lost 5 bases and 8 bases respectively, with 18 bases between them. CDR1 is SEHNR, CDR2 FQNEAQ, per germline (reference sequence). The CDR3 bases are TGTGCCAGCAGCCCACAGGGTAGGGGCGGAGAAAAACTGTTTTTT. It encodes CASSPQGRGGEKLFF. Drawing the rest from reference TRBV7-9 and TRBJ1-4, the complete variable domain is DTGVSQNPRHKITKRGQNVTFRCDPISEHNRLYWYRQTLGQGPEFLTYFQNEAQLEKSRLLSDRFSAERPKGSFSTLEIQRTEQGDSAMYLCASSPQGRGGEKLFFGSGTQLSVL.

CDR3 coding DNA: TGCGCCAGCAGCTTATCAGCTACTATGAACACTGAAGCTTTCTTT. Translated, it gives CASSLSATMNTEAFF. The genes are TRBV5-1 and TRBJ1-1; D gene uncertain. Trimming left V 2 bases short and J 0 bases short, with 11 bases between. Germline V lookup: CDR1 SGHRS, CDR2 YFSETQ. The CDR3 sequence is 15 residues long.

The chain joins TRBV18 to TRBJ1-1; tentative D call: TRBD1 (5 bases). The CDR3 runs 15 residues. V was shortened by 6 bases and J by 1 base, with 15 bases between the two germline ends. Germline CDR1 reads KGHSH; CDR2 reads LQKENI. The CDR3 coding sequence is TGTGCCAGCTCTCCTGCCAGGGTGGGGAACACTGAAGCTTTCTTT. Translation: CASSPARVGNTEAFF.

The chain couples TRBV7-9 to TRBJ2-5; possibly TRBD2 for D (5 bases). The ends were cut back, 0 bases at V and 2 bases at J, with 10 bases in the middle. Germline V CDR1 and CDR2: SEHNR, FQNEAQ (reference sequence). The CDR3 is 15 residues long. The CDR3 sequence: CASSLAETKQETQYF. CDR3 nucleotide sequence: TGTGCCAGCAGCTTAGCGGAGACTAAACAAGAGACCCAGTACTTC.